This paragraph reports one T cell receptor (beta chain). Its antigen is currently unknown. This may arise from a read error, as a much more abundant clone is one base away. From genomic DNA, TCR beta CDR3 was amplified by two-round multiplex PCR. First-round PCR employed TRBV- and TRBJ-specific primers for each gene. TCRdb redid the calling of the multiplex PCR reads with MiXCR, one entry per CDR3 protein. The sample includes about 26,000 distinct CDR3 sequences, about 32% of them seen just once. The data stem from a study of prognosis after radiotherapy for stage I lung cancer. The study, taken as a whole, reports: Post-treatment Shannon entropy following stereotactic body radiation therapy was lower among patients who developed distant metastases. In patients with versus without metastases, TRBV and TRBJ gene usage reportedly differed.

CDR3 length: 17 residues. Germline V gene sequence: CDR1 MNHEY, CDR2 SVGEGT. This chain uses TRBV6-2 or TRBV6-3 with TRBJ1-3, with TRBD1 matching 7 bases. Here the sequenced sample was PBMCs, taken before or after stereotactic body radiation therapy (not recorded which). The TCR was taken from a donor aged 50 or older with non-small cell lung cancer. The CDR3 nucleotides are TGTGCCAGCAGTGGTGGGGACAGCGGGATCTCTGTAAACACCATATATTTT. As protein: CASSGGDSGISVNTIYF.